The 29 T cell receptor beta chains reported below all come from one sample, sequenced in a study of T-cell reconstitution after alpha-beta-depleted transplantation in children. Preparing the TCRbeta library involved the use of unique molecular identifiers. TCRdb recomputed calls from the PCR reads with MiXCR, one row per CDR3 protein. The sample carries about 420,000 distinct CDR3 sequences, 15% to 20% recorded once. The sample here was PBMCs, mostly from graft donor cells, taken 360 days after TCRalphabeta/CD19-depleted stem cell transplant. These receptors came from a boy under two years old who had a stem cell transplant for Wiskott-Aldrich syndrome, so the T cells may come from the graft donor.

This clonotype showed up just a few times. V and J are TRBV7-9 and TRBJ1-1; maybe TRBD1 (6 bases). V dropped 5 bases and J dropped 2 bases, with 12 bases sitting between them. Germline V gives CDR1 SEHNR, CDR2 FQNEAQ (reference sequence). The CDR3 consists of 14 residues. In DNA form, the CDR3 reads TGTGCCAGCAGCCCCGAGGGGGGAAACACTGAAGCTTTCTTT. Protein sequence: CASSPEGGNTEAFF.

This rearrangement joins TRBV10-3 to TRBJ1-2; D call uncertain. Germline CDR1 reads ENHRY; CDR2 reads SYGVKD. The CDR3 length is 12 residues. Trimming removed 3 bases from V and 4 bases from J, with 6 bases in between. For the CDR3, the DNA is TGTGCCATCAGTGACAGATCCTATGGCTACACCTTC. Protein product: CAISDRSYGYTF.

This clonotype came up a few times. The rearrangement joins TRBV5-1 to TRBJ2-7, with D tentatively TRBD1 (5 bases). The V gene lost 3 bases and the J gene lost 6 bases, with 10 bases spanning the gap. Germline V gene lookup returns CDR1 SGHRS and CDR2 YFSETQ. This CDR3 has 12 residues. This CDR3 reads CASSSPGPEQYF. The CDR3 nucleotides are TGCGCCAGCAGCTCCCCAGGGCCCGAGCAGTACTTC. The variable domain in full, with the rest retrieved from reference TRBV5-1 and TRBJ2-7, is KAGVTQTPRYLIKTRGQQVTLSCSPISGHRSVSWYQQTPGQGLQFLFEYFSETQRNKGNFPGRFSGRQFSNSRSEMNVSTLELGDSALYLCASSSPGPEQYFGPGTRLTVT.

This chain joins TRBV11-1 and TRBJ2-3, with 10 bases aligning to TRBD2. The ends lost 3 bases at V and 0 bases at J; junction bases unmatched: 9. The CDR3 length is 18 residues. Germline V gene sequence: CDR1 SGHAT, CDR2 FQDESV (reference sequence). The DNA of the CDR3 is TGTGCCAGCAGCTTCGGCCTAGCGGGGGCCGCTAGCACAGATACGCAGTATTTT. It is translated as CASSFGLAGAASTDTQYF.

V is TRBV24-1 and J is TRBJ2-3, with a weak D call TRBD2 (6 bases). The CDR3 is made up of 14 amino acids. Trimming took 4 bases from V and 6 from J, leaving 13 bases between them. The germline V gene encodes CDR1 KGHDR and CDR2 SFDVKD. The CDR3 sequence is CATSERRAADTQYF. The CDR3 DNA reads TGTGCCACCAGTGAGAGGAGGGCGGCGGATACGCAGTATTTT.

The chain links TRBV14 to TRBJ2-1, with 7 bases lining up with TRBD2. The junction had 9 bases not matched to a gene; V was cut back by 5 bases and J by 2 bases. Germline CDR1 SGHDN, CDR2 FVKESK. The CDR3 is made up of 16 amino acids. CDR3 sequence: CASSATGRTPYNEQFF. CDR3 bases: TGTGCCAGCAGCGCGACCGGGAGGACTCCCTACAATGAGCAGTTCTTC.

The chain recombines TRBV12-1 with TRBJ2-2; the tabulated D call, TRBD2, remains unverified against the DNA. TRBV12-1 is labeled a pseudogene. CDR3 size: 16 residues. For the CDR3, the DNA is TGTGCCAGCAGCTTGTTAGCGGGAGTACCCGCCGGGGAGCTGTTTTTT. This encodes CASSLLAGVPAGELFF.

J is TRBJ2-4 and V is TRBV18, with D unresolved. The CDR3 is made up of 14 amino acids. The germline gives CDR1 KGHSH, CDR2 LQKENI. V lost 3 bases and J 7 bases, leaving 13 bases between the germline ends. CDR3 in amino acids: CASSPLHNSNIQYF. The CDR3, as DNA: TGTGCCAGCTCACCTTTACACAACAGCAACATTCAGTACTTC.

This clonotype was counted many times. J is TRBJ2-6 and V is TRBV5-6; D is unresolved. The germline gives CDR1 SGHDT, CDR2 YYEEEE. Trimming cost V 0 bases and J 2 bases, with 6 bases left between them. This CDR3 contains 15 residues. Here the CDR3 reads CASSLGPAGANVLTF. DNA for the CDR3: TGTGCCAGCAGCTTGGGGCCGGCTGGGGCCAACGTCCTGACTTTC.

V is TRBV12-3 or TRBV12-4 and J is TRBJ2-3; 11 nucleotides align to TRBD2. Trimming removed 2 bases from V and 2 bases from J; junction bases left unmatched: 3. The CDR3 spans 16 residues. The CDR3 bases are TGTGCCAGCAGTTTAATAGCGGGAGGGCCCACAGATACGCAGTATTTT. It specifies CASSLIAGGPTDTQYF.

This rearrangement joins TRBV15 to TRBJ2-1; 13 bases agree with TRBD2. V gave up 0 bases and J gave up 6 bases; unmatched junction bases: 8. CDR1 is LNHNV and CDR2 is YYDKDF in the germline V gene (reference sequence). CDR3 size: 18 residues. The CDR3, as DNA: TGTGCCACCAGCAGAGAAATCTGGGGGACTAGCGGGATCAATGAGCAGTTCTTC. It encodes CATSREIWGTSGINEQFF. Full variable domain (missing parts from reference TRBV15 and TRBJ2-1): DAMVIQNPRYQVTQFGKPVTLSCSQTLNHNVMYWYQQKSSQAPKLLFHYYDKDFNNEADTPDNFQSRRPNTSFCFLDIRSPGLGDTAMYLCATSREIWGTSGINEQFFGPGTRLTVL.

The CDR3 region is CATSAPAGNEQFF. The CDR3 nucleotides are TGTGCCACCAGTGCCCCGGCCGGGAATGAGCAGTTCTTC. The chain employs TRBV24-1 and TRBJ2-1; no clear D gene. The CDR3 is 13 residues long. Between the trimmed V and J ends, which lost 5 bases and 7 bases, there was a span of 11 bases. Germline assignment: CDR1 KGHDR and CDR2 SFDVKD.

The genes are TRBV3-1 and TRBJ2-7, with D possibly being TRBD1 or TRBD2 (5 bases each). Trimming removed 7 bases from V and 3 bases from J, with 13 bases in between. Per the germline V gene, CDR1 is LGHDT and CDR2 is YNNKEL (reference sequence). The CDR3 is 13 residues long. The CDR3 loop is CASTKGTGYEQYF. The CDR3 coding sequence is TGTGCCAGCACCAAAGGGACGGGCTACGAGCAGTACTTC.

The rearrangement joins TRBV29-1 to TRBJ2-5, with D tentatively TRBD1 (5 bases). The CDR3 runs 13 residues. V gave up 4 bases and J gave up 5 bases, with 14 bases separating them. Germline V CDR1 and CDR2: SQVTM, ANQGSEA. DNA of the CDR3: TGCAGCGTTGGGGGCCTGGGAACGGAGACCCAGTACTTC. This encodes CSVGGLGTETQYF.

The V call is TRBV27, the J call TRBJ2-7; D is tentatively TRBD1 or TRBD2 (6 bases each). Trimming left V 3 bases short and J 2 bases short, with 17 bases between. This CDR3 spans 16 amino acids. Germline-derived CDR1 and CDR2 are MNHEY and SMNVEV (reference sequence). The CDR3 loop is CASSLGTGSGPYEQYF. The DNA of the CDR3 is TGTGCCAGCAGTTTGGGTACAGGGAGCGGGCCCTACGAGCAGTACTTC.

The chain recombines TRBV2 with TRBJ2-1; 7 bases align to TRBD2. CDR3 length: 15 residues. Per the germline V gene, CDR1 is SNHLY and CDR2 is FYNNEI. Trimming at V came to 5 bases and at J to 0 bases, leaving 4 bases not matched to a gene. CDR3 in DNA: TGTGCCAGCAGTTTGACTAGCCCCTCCTACAATGAGCAGTTCTTC. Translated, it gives CASSLTSPSYNEQFF.

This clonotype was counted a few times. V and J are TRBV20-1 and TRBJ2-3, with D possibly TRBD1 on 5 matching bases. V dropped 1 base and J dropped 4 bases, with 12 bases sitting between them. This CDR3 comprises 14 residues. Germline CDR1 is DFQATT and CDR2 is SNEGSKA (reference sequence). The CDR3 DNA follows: TGCAGTGCTAGAGGTGACAGTAGATCAGATACGCAGTATTTT. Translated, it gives CSARGDSRSDTQYF.

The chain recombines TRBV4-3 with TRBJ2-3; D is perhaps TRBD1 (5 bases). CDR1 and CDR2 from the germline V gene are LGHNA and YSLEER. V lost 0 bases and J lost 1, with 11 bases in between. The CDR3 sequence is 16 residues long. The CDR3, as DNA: TGCGCCAGCAGCCAAGATCAGGGATACCGCACAGATACGCAGTATTTT. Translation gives CASSQDQGYRTDTQYF.

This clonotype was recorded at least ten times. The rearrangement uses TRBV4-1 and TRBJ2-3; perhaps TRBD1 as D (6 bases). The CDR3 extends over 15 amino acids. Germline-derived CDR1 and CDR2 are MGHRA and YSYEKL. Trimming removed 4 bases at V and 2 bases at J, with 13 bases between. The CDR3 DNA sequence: TGCGCCAGCAGCCTTACAGGGTTGCCCACAGATACGCAGTATTTT. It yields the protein CASSLTGLPTDTQYF.

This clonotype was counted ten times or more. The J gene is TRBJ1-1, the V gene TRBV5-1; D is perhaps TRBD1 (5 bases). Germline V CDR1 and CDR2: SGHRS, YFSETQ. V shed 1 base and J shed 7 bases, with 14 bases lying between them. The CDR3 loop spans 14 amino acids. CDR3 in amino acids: CASSLWAGSNEAFF. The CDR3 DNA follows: TGCGCCAGCAGCTTGTGGGCAGGGAGCAATGAAGCTTTCTTT.

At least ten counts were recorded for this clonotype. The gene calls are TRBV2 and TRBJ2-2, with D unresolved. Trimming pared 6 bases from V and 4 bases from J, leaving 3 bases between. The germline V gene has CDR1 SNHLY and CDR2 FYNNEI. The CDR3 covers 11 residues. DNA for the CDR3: TGTGCCAGCAGAACCACCGGGGAGCTGTTTTTT. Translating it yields CASRTTGELFF.

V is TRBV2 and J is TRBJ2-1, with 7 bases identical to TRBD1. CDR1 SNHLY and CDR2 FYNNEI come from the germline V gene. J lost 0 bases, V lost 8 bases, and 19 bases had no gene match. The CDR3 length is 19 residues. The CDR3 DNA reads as TGTGCCAGCCAAAGTAGCTGGGGACAGTTAAAGAGCTCCTACAATGAGCAGTTCTTC. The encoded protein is CASQSSWGQLKSSYNEQFF.

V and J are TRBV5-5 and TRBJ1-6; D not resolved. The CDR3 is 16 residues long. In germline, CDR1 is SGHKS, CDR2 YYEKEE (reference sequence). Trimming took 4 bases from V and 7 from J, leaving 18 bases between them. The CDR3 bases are TGTGCCAGCAGCGTATTCCCGATCAATTGGAATTCACCCCTCCACTTT. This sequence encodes CASSVFPINWNSPLHF.

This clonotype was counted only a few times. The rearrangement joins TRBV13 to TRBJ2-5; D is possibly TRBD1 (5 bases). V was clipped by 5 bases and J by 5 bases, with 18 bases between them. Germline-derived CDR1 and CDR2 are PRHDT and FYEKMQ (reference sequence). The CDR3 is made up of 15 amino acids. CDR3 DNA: TGTGCCAGCAGCCCCCGACAGCCCCGGTGGGAGACCCAGTACTTC. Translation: CASSPRQPRWETQYF.

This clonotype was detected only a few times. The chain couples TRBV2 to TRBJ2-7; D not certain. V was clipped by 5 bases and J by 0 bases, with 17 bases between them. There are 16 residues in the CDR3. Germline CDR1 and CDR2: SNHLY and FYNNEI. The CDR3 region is CASSPSLGLSSYEQYF. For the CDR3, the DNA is TGTGCCAGCAGTCCCTCCCTCGGGTTGAGCTCCTACGAGCAGTACTTC.

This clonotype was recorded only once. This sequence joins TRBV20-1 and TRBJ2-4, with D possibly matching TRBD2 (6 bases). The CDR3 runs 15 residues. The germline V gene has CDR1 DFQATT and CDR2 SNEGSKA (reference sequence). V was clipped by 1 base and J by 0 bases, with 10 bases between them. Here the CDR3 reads CSARALAVAKNIQYF. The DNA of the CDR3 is TGCAGTGCTAGAGCTTTAGCGGTAGCCAAAAACATTCAGTACTTC.

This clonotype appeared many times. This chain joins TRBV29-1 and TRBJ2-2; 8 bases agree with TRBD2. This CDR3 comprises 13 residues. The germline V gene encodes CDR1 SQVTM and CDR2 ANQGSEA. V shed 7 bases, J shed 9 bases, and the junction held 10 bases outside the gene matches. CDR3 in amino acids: CSAKGLEIRELFF. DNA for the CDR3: TGCAGCGCAAAGGGACTAGAGATAAGGGAGCTGTTTTTT.

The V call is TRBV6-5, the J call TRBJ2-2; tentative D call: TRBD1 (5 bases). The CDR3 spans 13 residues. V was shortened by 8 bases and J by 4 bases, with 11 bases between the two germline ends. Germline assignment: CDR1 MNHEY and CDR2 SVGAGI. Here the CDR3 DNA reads TGTGCCAGCTCTTACAGGAGCACCGGGGAGCTGTTTTTT. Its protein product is CASSYRSTGELFF.

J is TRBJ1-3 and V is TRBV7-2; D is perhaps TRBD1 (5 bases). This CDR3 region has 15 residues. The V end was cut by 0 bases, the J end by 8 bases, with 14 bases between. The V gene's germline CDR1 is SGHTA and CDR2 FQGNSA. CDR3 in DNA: TGTGCCAGCAGCTTAGCGACGGGGCTAAGCGACACCATATATTTT. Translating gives CASSLATGLSDTIYF.